The 10 T cell receptor beta chains in this list originate from one sample, sequenced in a study of identifying expanded T cells in peripheral blood. Produced via immunoSEQ multiplex PCR; TCRdb's table is partial and in-frame only. The sample has around 84,000 clones, around 90% seen once. The sequenced sample was blood. Source of these receptors: a person aged 18 to 75 in good health.

The CDR3 region is CASSDGREQYF. As DNA, the CDR3 is TGCGCCAGCAGTGATGGGCGGGAGCAGTACTTC. The chain employs TRBV10-2 and TRBJ2-7, with D hard to call. The germline V gene has CDR1 WSHSY and CDR2 SAAADI. The CDR3 is 11 amino acids. Trimming shortened V by 3 bases and J by 7 bases, and 7 bases separated the two germline ends.

There are a few counts of this clone. The genes are TRBV7-3 and TRBJ2-3, with 9 nucleotides matching TRBD1. Germline lookup yields CDR1 SGHTA and CDR2 FQGTGA. CDR3 length: 14 residues. With 8 bases clipped from V and 4 bases from J, the junction kept 7 bases outside the gene matches. For the CDR3, the DNA is TGTGCCAGCTCTCGGGGACAGGGACCAGATACGCAGTATTTT. This sequence encodes CASSRGQGPDTQYF.

This sequence joins TRBV6-1 and TRBJ1-6, with 8 bases aligning to TRBD1. The CDR3 covers 14 residues. Germline V gives CDR1 MNHNS, CDR2 SASEGT. J was trimmed by 7 bases and V by 7 bases; bases with no gene match: 6. The CDR3 DNA sequence: TGTGCCAGCATGAGGACAGGGACCAATTCACCCCTCCACTTT. Residues: CASMRTGTNSPLHF.

CDR3 sequence: CASGLGTSGGPNQQFF. CDR3 coding DNA: TGTGCTAGTGGTTTGGGGACTAGCGGGGGCCCGAATCAGCAGTTCTTC. The chain joins TRBV12-5 to TRBJ2-1; 13 nucleotides align to TRBD2. Unmatched junction bases numbered 8, after V lost 1 base and J lost 11 bases. Germline V gene data show CDR1 as LGHNT and CDR2 as FRNRAP. CDR3 length: 16 residues.

This chain connects TRBV11-2 to TRBJ2-5; 10 bases are shared with TRBD2. V shed 5 bases and J 1 base; nucleotides not matched to a gene: 7. The CDR3 has 16 residues. The V gene's germline CDR1 is SGHAT and CDR2 FQNNGV. CDR3 nucleotides: TGTGCCAGCAGCCCGACCGGACTAGCGGCCCAAGAGACCCAGTACTTC. Its protein is CASSPTGLAAQETQYF.

The V gene is TRBV30, the J gene TRBJ1-1; perhaps TRBD1 as D (5 bases). V was trimmed by 1 base and J by 3 bases, leaving 9 bases between them. CDR1 and CDR2 (germline): GTSNPN, SVGIG (reference sequence). This CDR3 comprises 13 residues. CDR3 nucleotides: TGTGCCTGGAGTGGGGACGGTGACACTGAAGCTTTCTTT. It translates to CAWSGDGDTEAFF.

The chain recombines TRBV5-5 with TRBJ2-7; 7 nucleotides agree with TRBD1. The CDR3 contains 14 residues. Trimming took 0 bases from V and 9 from J; bases not matched to a gene: 9. CDR1 is SGHKS, CDR2 YYEKEE, per germline (reference sequence). CDR3 bases: TGTGCCAGCAGCTTGGGAGGGGGCGTTTCAGGGCAGTACTTC. Protein: CASSLGGGVSGQYF.

This chain uses TRBV19 with TRBJ2-7, with D maybe TRBD2 (6 bases). V lost 1 base, J lost 3 bases, and 10 bases lay in between. This CDR3 is 14 amino acids long. Germline CDR1 LNHDA, CDR2 SQIVND (reference sequence). Here the CDR3 DNA reads TGTGCCAGTAGTATAGCTGCTAGCGTCTACGAGCAGTACTTC. Residues: CASSIAASVYEQYF.

The chain joins TRBV11-3 to TRBJ2-1, with D maybe TRBD2 (5 bases). Germline V gene sequence: CDR1 SGHNT, CDR2 YENEEA. The CDR3 loop spans 11 amino acids. V was pared by 8 bases and J by 6 bases, with 8 bases between. CDR3 nucleotides: TGTGCCAGCGGGCGGGTCAATGAGCAGTTCTTC. This encodes CASGRVNEQFF. Looking up the rest from reference TRBV11-3 and TRBJ2-1 gives the full variable domain: EAGVVQSPRYKIIEKKQPVAFWCNPISGHNTLYWYLQNLGQGPELLIRYENEEAVDDSQLPKDRFSAERLKGVDSTLKIQPAELGDSAVYLCASGRVNEQFFGPGTRLTVL.

The rearrangement links TRBV7-9 to TRBJ1-5; the D is unclear. CDR3 length: 13 residues. Germline V gene sequence: CDR1 SEHNR, CDR2 FQNEAQ (reference sequence). The ends were cut back, 2 bases at V and 4 bases at J, with 6 bases in the middle. Written as DNA, the CDR3 is TGTGCCAGCAGCTTATTTGAAAATCAGCCCCAGCATTTT. As protein: CASSLFENQPQHF.